These 2 T cell receptor beta chains share one sample of origin, sequenced in a study of shared clonotypes between healthy human individuals. The table came from immunoSEQ multiplex PCR; TCRdb's copy has only in-frame clones and leaves some out. Of approximately 1,500,000 clones detected, approximately 97% appear once; the ten largest clones hold roughly 1.2%. Sequencing was performed on naive CD4+ T cells sorted from blood. Subset here: CD45RA+ positively selected. The source of these receptors is a man aged 25-45 years in good health.

The chain has TRBV5-1 and TRBJ2-7, with D possibly being TRBD2 (6 bases). Trimming cost V 2 bases and J 4 bases, with 13 bases left between them. CDR1 SGHRS and CDR2 YFSETQ come from the germline V gene. CDR3 length equals 14 residues. The CDR3 DNA reads as TGCGCCAGCAGCTTTGGACTACCCCCATACGAGCAGTACTTC. Translated: CASSFGLPPYEQYF. Filled out from reference TRBV5-1 and TRBJ2-7, the complete variable domain reads KAGVTQTPRYLIKTRGQQVTLSCSPISGHRSVSWYQQTPGQGLQFLFEYFSETQRNKGNFPGRFSGRQFSNSRSEMNVSTLELGDSALYLCASSFGLPPYEQYFGPGTRLTVT.

This rearrangement joins TRBV6-4 to TRBJ2-7; D uncertain. Germline CDR1 MRHNA, CDR2 SNTAGT. V was cut by 6 bases and J by 2 bases, with 14 bases left in between. This CDR3 is 14 amino acids long. The CDR3 here is CASRAEPGPYEQYF. The CDR3 coding sequence is TGTGCCAGCAGAGCCGAACCGGGCCCCTACGAGCAGTACTTC.